This T cell receptor beta chain was captured by sequencing in a study of shared clonotypes between healthy human individuals. Study information: Each donor's CD4 naive and CD4 memory cells filled three plates apiece, CD8 naive two, and CD8 memory one.

The ends lost 8 bases at V and 2 bases at J; junction bases unmatched: 5. CDR1 KGHSH and CDR2 LQKENI come from the germline V gene. The CDR3 totals 16 residues. Remarks on this clone: Its matching antigen is unknown.

Genomic DNA of each subset was evenly split across several immunoSEQ plates. Repertoires were generated with immunoSEQ multiplex PCR, while TCRdb's copy carries only in-frame clones and drops some. Here the sample spans roughly 520,000 clones, more than 95% being singletons. General study results and limits: Non-shared clonotypes showed lower generation probabilities than clonotypes common to all four donors. Exclusively blood specimens were collected; tissue repertoires likely differ.

Sequencing was performed on naive CD4+ T cells sorted from blood. Described subset: CD45RA+ positively selected. The J gene is TRBJ2-3, the V gene TRBV18, with 15 bases that match TRBD2. The origin of this receptor is a woman in her 30s in good health. Written as DNA, the CDR3 is TGTGCCAGCGCTGGGACTAGCGGGAGGATCACAGATACGCAGTATTTT. This gives the protein CASAGTSGRITDTQYF.